The entry below describes one T cell receptor (beta chain). What this receptor recognizes is not known. The record has no base qualities; no much larger clone is one base away. The entry originates in a study of cytomegalovirus exposure and HLA in healthy donors (dated by TCRdb to 2017 to 2019). Background for the entire study: An earlier analysis of under 600 of the donors reported 250 to 300 Gb of sequence data and some 100 million unique TCR beta sequences from around 200 million T cells. All discovery cohort repertoires had been generated on a single sequencing platform. Because of strong linkage in the cohort, a few DR-DQ haplotypes were treated as single units for association and clustering. Both class I and class II loci were covered by HLA typing, at four-digit resolution. The study aimed to test whether signatures of past pathogen exposure could be identified by cataloging public T cell receptors. A later analysis re-examined previously published TCR beta repertoires from about 670 donors and added high-resolution HLA genotyping to investigate patterns of TCR occurrence. Along with the approximately 670-subject first cohort, a separate validation cohort of over a hundred different subjects was used. On average, around 240,000 unique TCR beta nucleotide sequences were sequenced per donor among 398 genotyped donors of the cohort, with 15% to 20% of those sequences being non-productive. In a later genetic analysis, genome-wide SNP genotypes for about three fifths of the 666 donors were used, and that subset was treated as a discovery cohort. High-throughput TCR immunosequencing, statistical association of individual TCRs with disease status, and machine learning were combined to predict cytomegalovirus infection status. The study used immunosequencing to profile the T cell repertoires of approximately 640 subjects and linked those repertoires to cytomegalovirus serostatus. Typing coverage differed by locus: A, B, C, DRB1 and DQB1 were typed in roughly 629-630 donors, DQA1 in roughly 500, DPA1 in approximately 600, and DPB1 in roughly 470. The later analysis used no new phenotypic data to find candidate immune exposures, relying instead on TCR beta sequences and their occurrence across donors. Of the 398 genotyped donors, 70% to 90% were placed in the genetic ancestry cluster associated with self-reported Caucasian donors. Donor age, sex, ethnicity and CMV serostatus were compiled together with the repertoire data. An early release that covered about 600 HLA-typed donors contained about 300 gigabases of sequencing data and 85 million to 100 million unique TCR sequences. To decide whether each TCR beta V gene segment behaved as functional or pseudogenic, an earlier analysis of over 500 of the donors relied on high-throughput TCR beta sequencing.

Receptors were amplified or captured by the immunoSEQ multiplex PCR assay. The multiplex PCR relied on a mix of 60 forward primers for TCR Vbeta segments and 13 reverse primers for TCR Jbeta segments. The CDR3 region of rearranged TCR beta genes was amplified from genomic DNA by a multiplex PCR assay. On the Illumina HiSeq System, the amplified TCR beta libraries were sequenced as 87-base-pair reads. As for the authors' bioinformatics: A later analysis counted approximately 74 million unique TCR beta chains across the 500 to 850 repertoires, and some 11 million of these chains were shared by at least two donors. To remove PCR and sequencing errors, raw reads were error-corrected and collapsed into unique sequences using a nearest-neighbor algorithm that merged closely related sequences. V, D and J gene segments were assigned by aligning CDR3 sequences to IMGT reference sequences. For a sequence to be retained, a match of at least six nucleotides was required to both a V gene segment and a J gene segment. Rearrangements were called productive when the CDR3 lacked stop codons and stayed in frame with V and J; all others were non-productive. Following IMGT convention, CDR3 was defined as the stretch from the second conserved V-encoded cysteine to the conserved J-encoded phenylalanine. In an earlier analysis of roughly 580 of the donors, sequences lacking an unambiguous match to a single V gene segment were excluded. In an earlier analysis of several hundred of the donors, V segments were called functional above 56.7% productive rearrangements and were called segregating when the between-donor standard deviation exceeded 5%. A statistical classification framework was developed to diagnose cytomegalovirus status using the catalog of TCR beta chain sequences. V and J gene assignment, in a later analysis, came from comparing TCR nucleotide sequences with IMGT/GENE-DB human TR gene sequences. A later analysis assigned CDR3 sequences and most-parsimonious VDJ recombination scenarios with the TCRdist pipeline. A later analysis defined each TCR beta chain by its CDR3 amino acid sequence plus V-gene family, and excluded reads lacking a unique V-gene family. A later analysis removed 550 to 700 highly shared, low-generation-probability nucleotide sequences to deal with suspected cross-contamination and a sequencing artifact. A later analysis calculated a clonal expansion index for each public chain from normalized within-repertoire ranks of inferred template counts. In a later analysis, generation probabilities were computed with a VDJ recombination model fitted to out-of-frame rearrangements, and the resulting probabilities were checked against IGoR. In a later analysis, TCR-TCR, TCR-HLA and TCR-CMV co-occurrence was scored with hypergeometric tests, and a repertoire-size bias correction was applied to TCR pairs. False discovery rates were estimated in a later analysis by permuting HLA or CMV assignments 20 times. A later analysis grouped co-occurring TCRs with DBSCAN, adding TCRdist sequence similarity when clustering within HLA-allele-positive subsets. For co-occurrence clustering, repertoires with fewer than 30,000 or more than 120,000 public chains were excluded, along with about five repertoires with anomalous nucleotide sharing. TCRdb stores this immuneACCESS table with in-frame sequences only. Part of the clones is absent; in the studies checked, under half of the shortfall reflects unresolved V genes, and no reason is known for the rest. That table furnishes V, J and clone size, whereas the DNA furnished D and trimming. The sample data list about 100,000 clones, and more than 70% of these were observed just once. Clones ranked in the top ten supply 3% to 5% of the sample.

Beyond this particular receptor, the publication reports: Correlated functional status among segregating V segments might reflect linkage disequilibrium, but an unknown experimental factor could not be ruled out. Most CMV-associated TCR beta chains appeared to be HLA-restricted in a later analysis, and the HLA associations seemed to be driven largely by CMV exposure. Because HLA typing was unavailable for some donors at each locus, only the typed subset was used in association tests. The earlier analysis of 587 of the donors excluded 15 to 20 rarely observed V segments, including chromosome 9 orphons, because counts were too low. V-gene and J-gene trimming of TCR beta chains was associated with a missense DCLRE1C variant in a later genetic analysis, and the association was replicated in an independent cohort. The cohort was sequenced for TCR beta chains only, and without alpha or paired-chain data the features that could be detected were limited. In an earlier analysis of about 540 of the donors, most TCR beta V segments were observed in productive rearrangements about 87% or about 30% of the time, broadly matching IMGT annotations. According to a later genetic analysis, donors in an Asian-associated ancestry cluster had fewer N-insertions in productive TCRs than the approximately 650-donor mean. Some IMGT-functional V segments, including TRBV6-2 and TRBV6-3, could not be distinguished by the 87-base-pair reads and were therefore excluded. The classifier was reported to diagnose cytomegalovirus status with high specificity and sensitivity in both the original cohort and the validation cohort. A later analysis reported that several top co-occurrence clusters appeared linked to parvovirus B19, influenza, CMV and Epstein-Barr virus. In a later analysis, HLA-associated TCR beta chains showed more clonal expansion and lower generation probabilities than non-associated chains that were equally common. The study gave a list of some 150 TCR beta chains associated with cytomegalovirus. At a false discovery rate of 0.05, a later analysis linked 15,000 to 20,000 TCR beta sequences to specific HLA alleles. Roughly uniform sequencing depth across donors was assumed in presence/absence analyses, although this assumption may not hold. A cluster of highly shared sequence variants was judged likely to be a technical artifact of the sequencing pipeline. In a later analysis, TCR association rates were found to vary across HLA loci, with the most associated TCRs seen for DRB1 alleles and the fewest for HLA-C alleles. While some public TCRs were present in many individuals, most TCR sequences turned up only very rarely across donors. A few of the identified cytomegalovirus-associated TCR beta chains were confirmed in vitro to be specific for cytomegalovirus antigens. CMV serostatus was the only immune exposure information available for the cohort. Strong co-occurrence of HLA alleles, especially DR and DQ, made assigning TCR associations to individual alleles difficult. The authors suggested that the approach could potentially be extended to other disease states and immunological phenotypes. A further reported finding was that TCR beta sequences accurately predicted the HLA-A and HLA-B alleles for most subjects in the first cohort.

In total, fewer than 750 healthy bone marrow donors made up the cohort. Cohort members were all nominally healthy when sampled, although unrecorded immune exposures were likely present. The donor tested CMV seronegative and was one of the 352 seronegative cohort members. A peripheral blood sample was collected from each donor, and TCR beta sequencing was performed on peripheral blood mononuclear cells. Genomic DNA was extracted from the blood cell samples with the Qiagen DNeasy Blood Extraction Kit. Per the germline V gene, SQVTM is the CDR1 and ANQGSEA is the CDR2. Relative to germline, V is 7 bases shorter and J is 9 bases shorter, with 10 bases between their ends. The CDR3 goes from the cysteine to the phenylalanine over 10 residues. Here the CDR3 DNA is all that survives: 30 bases in frame from base 1.

Sequencing was carried out using PBMCs. The chain is assembled from TRBV29-1 and TRBJ2-1, with no confident D gene call. The sequence derives from a young man in good health and CMV-seronegative. The CDR3 in this case is CSGGGGEQFF. The bases read TGCAGCGGAGGCGGCGGTGAGCAGTTCTTC.